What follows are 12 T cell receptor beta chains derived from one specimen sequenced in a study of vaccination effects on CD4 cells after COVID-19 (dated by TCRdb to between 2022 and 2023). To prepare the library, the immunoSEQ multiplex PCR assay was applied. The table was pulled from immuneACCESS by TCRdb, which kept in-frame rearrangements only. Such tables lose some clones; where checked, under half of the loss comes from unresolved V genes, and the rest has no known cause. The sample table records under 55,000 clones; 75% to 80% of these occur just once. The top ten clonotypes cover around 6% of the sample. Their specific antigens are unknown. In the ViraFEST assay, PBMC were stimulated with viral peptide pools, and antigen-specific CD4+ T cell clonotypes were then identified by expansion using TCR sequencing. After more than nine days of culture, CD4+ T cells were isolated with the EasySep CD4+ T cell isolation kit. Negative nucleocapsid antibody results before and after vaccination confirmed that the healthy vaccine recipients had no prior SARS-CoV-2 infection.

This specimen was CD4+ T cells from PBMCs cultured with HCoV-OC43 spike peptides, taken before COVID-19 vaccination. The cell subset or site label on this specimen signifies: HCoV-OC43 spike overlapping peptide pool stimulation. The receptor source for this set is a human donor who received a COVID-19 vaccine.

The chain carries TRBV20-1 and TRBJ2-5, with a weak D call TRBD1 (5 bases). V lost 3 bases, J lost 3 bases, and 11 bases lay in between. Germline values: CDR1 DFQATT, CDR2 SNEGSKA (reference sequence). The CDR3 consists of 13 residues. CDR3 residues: CSASGKDKETQYF. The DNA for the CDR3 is TGCAGTGCTAGTGGGAAGGACAAAGAGACCCAGTACTTC.

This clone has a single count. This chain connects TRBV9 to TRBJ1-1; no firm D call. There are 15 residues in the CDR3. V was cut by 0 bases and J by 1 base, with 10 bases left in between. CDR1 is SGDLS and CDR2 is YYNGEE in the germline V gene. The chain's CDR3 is CASSVGGVQNTEAFF. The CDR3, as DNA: TGTGCCAGCAGCGTAGGTGGAGTCCAGAACACTGAAGCTTTCTTT.

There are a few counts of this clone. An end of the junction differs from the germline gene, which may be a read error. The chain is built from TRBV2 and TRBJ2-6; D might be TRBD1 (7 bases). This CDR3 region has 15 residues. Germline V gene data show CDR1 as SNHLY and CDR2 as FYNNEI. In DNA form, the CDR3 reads TGTGCCGGCAGGGGGGTCCGCTCTGGGGCCAACGTCCTGACTTTC. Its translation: CAGRGVRSGANVLTF.

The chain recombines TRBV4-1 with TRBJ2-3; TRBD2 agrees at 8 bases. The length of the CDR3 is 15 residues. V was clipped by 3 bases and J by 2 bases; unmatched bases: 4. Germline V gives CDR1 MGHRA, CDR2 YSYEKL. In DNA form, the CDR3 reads TGCGCCAGCAGCCAGGAACTAGCGGACACAGATACGCAGTATTTT. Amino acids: CASSQELADTDTQYF.

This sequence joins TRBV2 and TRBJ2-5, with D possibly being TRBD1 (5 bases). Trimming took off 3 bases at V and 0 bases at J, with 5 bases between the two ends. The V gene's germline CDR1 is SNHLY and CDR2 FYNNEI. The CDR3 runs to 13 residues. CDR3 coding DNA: TGTGCCAGCAGTGACAGGGACCAAGAGACCCAGTACTTC. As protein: CASSDRDQETQYF.

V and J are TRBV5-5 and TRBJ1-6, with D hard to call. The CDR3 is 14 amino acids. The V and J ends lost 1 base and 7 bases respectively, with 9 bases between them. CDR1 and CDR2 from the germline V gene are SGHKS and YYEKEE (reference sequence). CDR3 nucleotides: TGTGCCAGCAGCTTGAGCAGACCGAATTCACCCCTCCACTTT. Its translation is CASSLSRPNSPLHF.

The DNA for the CDR3 is TGCGCCAGCAGCCAAGATGGAGCGGGCACAGATACGCAGTATTTT. It encodes CASSQDGAGTDTQYF. The chain employs TRBV4-1 and TRBJ2-3; a weak D match, TRBD2 (5 bases). Germline V gene sequence: CDR1 MGHRA, CDR2 YSYEKL. This CDR3 spans 15 amino acids. The V end lost 0 bases, the J end lost 1 base, and 8 bases lay between the germline ends.

As DNA, the CDR3 is TGTGCCAGCAGTTCGGGGGGAGGCTCCTACAATGAGCAGTTCTTC. Amino acids: CASSSGGGSYNEQFF. This chain joins TRBV6-2 or TRBV6-3 and TRBJ2-1, with 7 positions matching TRBD2. The CDR3 has 15 amino acids. CDR1 is MNHEY, CDR2 SVGEGT, per germline. J lost 0 bases, V lost 4 bases, and 3 bases had no gene match.

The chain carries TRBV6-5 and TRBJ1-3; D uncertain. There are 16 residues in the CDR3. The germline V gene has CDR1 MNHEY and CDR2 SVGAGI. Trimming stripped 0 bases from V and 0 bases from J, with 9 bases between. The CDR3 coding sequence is TGTGCCAGCAGTTACTCGGGGTCTAGCTCTGGAAACACCATATATTTT. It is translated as CASSYSGSSSGNTIYF.

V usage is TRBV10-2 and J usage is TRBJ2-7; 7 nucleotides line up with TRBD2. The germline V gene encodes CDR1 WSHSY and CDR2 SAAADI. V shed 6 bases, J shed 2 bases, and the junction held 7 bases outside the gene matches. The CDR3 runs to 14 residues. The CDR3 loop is CASSARGETYEQYV. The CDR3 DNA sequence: TGCGCCAGCAGCGCCCGGGGGGAAACCTACGAGCAGTACGTC.

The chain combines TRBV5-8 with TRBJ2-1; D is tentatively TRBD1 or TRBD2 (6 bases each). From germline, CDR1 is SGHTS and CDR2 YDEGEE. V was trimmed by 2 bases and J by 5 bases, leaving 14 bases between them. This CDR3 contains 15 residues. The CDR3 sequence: CASSFDGGRNNEQFF. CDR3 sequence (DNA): TGTGCCAGCAGCTTTGACGGGGGCCGAAACAATGAGCAGTTCTTC. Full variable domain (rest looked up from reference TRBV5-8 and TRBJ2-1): EAGVTQSPTHLIKTRGQQATLRCSPISGHTSVYWYQQALGLGLQFLLWYDEGEERNRGNFPPRFSGRQFPNYSSELNVNALELEDSALYLCASSFDGGRNNEQFFGPGTRLTVL.

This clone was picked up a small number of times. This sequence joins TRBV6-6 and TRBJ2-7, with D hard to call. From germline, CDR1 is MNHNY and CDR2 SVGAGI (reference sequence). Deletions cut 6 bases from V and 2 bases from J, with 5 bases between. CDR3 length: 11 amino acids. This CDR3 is CASRNTYEQYV. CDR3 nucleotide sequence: TGTGCCAGCAGAAACACCTACGAGCAGTACGTC.